This passage covers 7 T cell receptor beta chains from one sample sequenced in a study of blood T cells in healthy people across ages. Using a J-beta primer mix together with a sample-barcoded 5' primer, a second PCR was run for roughly 6 to 12 cycles. TCRdb recomputed calls from the 5' RACE reads with MiXCR, one row per CDR3 protein. The repertoire includes about 780,000 distinct CDR3 sequences, roughly 60% of them detected once, and about 27% sits in the top ten. The sample comprised blood. The receptors here all came from a man aged 25 to 40 in good health.

The chain employs TRBV7-3 and TRBJ2-3; 7 bases line up with TRBD1. The CDR3 contains 15 residues. Germline V lookup: CDR1 SGHTA, CDR2 FQGTGA. V was pared by 3 bases and J by 2 bases, with 5 bases of the junction left unmatched. CDR3 nucleotides: TGTGCCAGCAGCTTCTCCGGGACAGCCACAGATACGCAGTATTTT. Its protein product is CASSFSGTATDTQYF.

This clonotype was seen a handful of times. The V gene is TRBV4-2, the J gene TRBJ2-7; 9 bases line up with TRBD2. The CDR3 runs 16 residues. Germline V gene sequence: CDR1 LGHNA, CDR2 YNFKEQ. Germline trimming cut 0 bases from V and 3 bases from J; bases unmatched to any gene: 6. The CDR3 here is CASSQDMVAGDYEQYF. The DNA of the CDR3 is TGTGCCAGCAGCCAAGATATGGTAGCGGGGGACTACGAGCAGTACTTC.

This sequence joins TRBV11-1 and TRBJ2-1; possible D gene TRBD2, 6 bases. Trimming stripped 4 bases from V and 0 bases from J, with 10 bases between. Germline assignment: CDR1 SGHAT and CDR2 FQDESV (reference sequence). The CDR3 is 15 amino acids. The CDR3 nucleotides are TGTGCCAGCAGCTCCCGGGGGATCTCCTACAATGAGCAGTTCTTC. Protein product: CASSSRGISYNEQFF.

The CDR3 region has the DNA TGTGCCAGCAGCTTAGAGTACAGGGCGCGCAGGGAGACCCAGTACTTC. Its protein product is CASSLEYRARRETQYF. J is TRBJ2-5 and V is TRBV7-9, with D maybe TRBD1 (6 bases). The CDR3 has 16 residues. V was clipped by 1 base and J by 5 bases, with 17 bases between them. Germline CDR1 reads SEHNR; CDR2 reads FQNEAQ (reference sequence). The full variable domain, with the rest looked up from reference TRBV7-9 and TRBJ2-5, is DTGVSQNPRHKITKRGQNVTFRCDPISEHNRLYWYRQTLGQGPEFLTYFQNEAQLEKSRLLSDRFSAERPKGSFSTLEIQRTEQGDSAMYLCASSLEYRARRETQYFGPGTRLLVL.

The chain employs TRBV7-2 and TRBJ2-1; D ambiguous. CDR1 is SGHTA, CDR2 FQGNSA, per germline. The CDR3 has 12 residues. Between the trimmed V and J ends, which lost 6 bases and 6 bases, there was a span of 9 bases. The CDR3: CASRSHGNEQFF. Here the CDR3 DNA reads TGTGCCAGCAGGTCCCACGGCAATGAGCAGTTCTTC.

The chain's CDR3 is CASSSRQGASTGELFF. DNA of the CDR3: TGTGCCAGCAGCAGCCGACAGGGGGCAAGCACCGGGGAGCTGTTTTTT. The chain recombines TRBV7-2 with TRBJ2-2, with 10 bases fitting TRBD1. Trimming removed 5 bases from V and 4 bases from J; junction bases left unmatched: 7. The CDR3 runs 16 residues. The germline gives CDR1 SGHTA, CDR2 FQGNSA.

The V call is TRBV25-1, the J call TRBJ1-6; the match to TRBD1 covers 9 bases. The junction had 13 bases not matched to a gene; V was cut back by 8 bases and J by 8 bases. Germline CDR1 is MGHDK and CDR2 is SYGVNS. CDR3 length equals 16 residues. The CDR3 region has the DNA TGTGCCAGCTCCCGAGGGGCGGGGACAGGGTATTCACCCCTCCACTTT. This gives the protein CASSRGAGTGYSPLHF.